This T cell receptor (beta chain) was identified in a study of CD8+ T cells in alopecia areata. Treatment in this sample: oral pan-JAK inhibitor, 5-10 mg twice daily. CDR1 is SGHDT and CDR2 is YYEEEE in the germline V gene. V trimming: 4 bases; J trimming: 0 bases; junction bases outside the gene matches: 9. CDR3 length equals 17 residues. Following RNA extraction, reverse transcription yielded cDNA that acted as the sequencing template. Only in-frame clones appear in the TCRdb table, and some are missing; sequencing was by immunoSEQ multiplex PCR. This table holds some 170,000 clones, less than 70% found once.

The source was CD8+ T cells sorted from blood, collected at week 24, from a patient treated with tofacitinib. The sequence was collected from a human donor with alopecia areata. This sequence joins TRBV5-6 and TRBJ1-5, with 8 positions matching TRBD1. The CDR3 bases are TGTGCCAGCAGCCGCTACGAGGACAGGGATAGCAATCAGCCCCAGCATTTT. Translation: CASSRYEDRDSNQPQHF.